Included here is one TCR beta chain sequence, with context. Antigen specificity is unknown. The V end lost 2 bases, the J end lost 2 bases, and 14 bases lay between the germline ends. The CDR3 length is 15 residues. Germline CDR1 is GTSNPN and CDR2 is SVGIG (reference sequence). This entry comes from a study of OX40 agonist ivuxolimab in advanced cancers. Whole-study results and caveats: In general, CD8+ T cells held more expanded clones than CD4+ did, on average.

Measured with immunoSEQ multiplex PCR; TCRdb has only the in-frame clones, and not every one. Seen here are around 83,000 clones, roughly nine tenths observed once, and the top ten hold around 1.6%. The V gene is TRBV30, the J gene TRBJ2-3; a weak D match, TRBD2 (6 bases). The sequence was obtained from an adult with an advanced solid tumor such as melanoma, head and neck, liver or kidney cancer. Sequenced material: CD4+ or CD8+ T cells sorted from blood, taken in a trial of the OX40 agonist ivuxolimab. This CDR3 is CAWSKGLANTDTQYF. The CDR3 bases are TGTGCCTGGAGTAAGGGTCTAGCGAACACAGATACGCAGTATTTT.